Each of the 13 T cell receptor beta chains below was sequenced from the same sample in a study of blood T cell repertoires in COVID-19. Profiling relied on immunoSEQ multiplex PCR, and the TCRdb table lists in-frame clones only, not all of them. This sample has about 110,000 clones, with approximately 84% found just once. Sequenced sample: peripheral blood. These receptors all stem from a human donor in a cohort sampled during active COVID-19.

The J gene is TRBJ1-1, the V gene TRBV28; 7 bases line up with TRBD1. The CDR3 is 15 amino acids. The trim removed 2 bases at V and 4 bases at J, leaving 7 bases unmatched. CDR1 and CDR2 from the germline V gene are MDHEN and SYDVKM. The CDR3 spells CASSLEGGRSTEAFF. The CDR3 nucleotides read TGTGCCAGCAGTTTAGAAGGGGGCAGGTCCACTGAAGCTTTCTTT.

CDR3 amino acids: CASSSRISPLHF. In DNA form, the CDR3 reads TGTGCCAGCAGTTCCAGAATTTCACCCCTCCACTTT. V gene TRBV28 combines with J gene TRBJ1-6; no clear D. The length of the CDR3 is 12 residues. Germline V gene sequence: CDR1 MDHEN, CDR2 SYDVKM. V gave up 4 bases and J gave up 9 bases, with 7 bases separating them.

This clone was detected many times. The chain combines TRBV9 with TRBJ2-1; 8 nucleotides align to TRBD2. J gave up 5 bases and V 3 bases, and 4 bases lay outside the gene matches. The V gene's germline CDR1 is SGDLS and CDR2 YYNGEE. The CDR3 totals 14 residues. The CDR3 DNA follows: TGTGCCAGCAGCGGTAGCGGGGACCACAATGAGCAGTTCTTC. The encoded protein is CASSGSGDHNEQFF.

The V and J genes are TRBV3-1 (or the pseudogene TRBV3-2) and TRBJ1-1, with TRBD1 as a possible D gene (5 bases). Germline V lookup: CDR1 LGHDT, CDR2 YNNKEL (reference sequence). Trimming removed 1 base at V and 1 base at J, with 13 bases between. This CDR3 contains 16 residues. Written as DNA, the CDR3 is TGTGCCAGCAGCCAAGCCGGAGGGGCTGAGAACACTGAAGCTTTCTTT. Its protein is CASSQAGGAENTEAFF.

This clone was seen at least ten times. This sample also contains other DNA sequences that code for the same CDR3. V usage is TRBV11-2 and J usage is TRBJ1-1; D is uncertain. V lost 0 bases and J 2 bases, leaving 4 bases between the germline ends. Germline lookup yields CDR1 SGHAT and CDR2 FQNNGV. This CDR3 is 13 amino acids long. CDR3 amino acids: CASSLDPNTEAFF. Written as DNA, the CDR3 is TGTGCCAGCAGCTTAGATCCAAACACTGAAGCTTTCTTT.

V is TRBV27 and J is TRBJ2-7; possible D gene TRBD1, 5 bases. CDR3 length equals 16 residues. Germline V lookup: CDR1 MNHEY, CDR2 SMNVEV (reference sequence). Trimming took off 1 base at V and 5 bases at J, with 18 bases between the two ends. The CDR3 coding sequence is TGTGCCAGCAGTTTATTGGGGCCAGCTCGTATCCACGAGCAGTACTTC. This translates into CASSLLGPARIHEQYF.

The chain combines TRBV19 with TRBJ1-5, with a possible D match to TRBD1 (6 bases). Trimming took 7 bases from V and 2 from J, leaving 18 bases between them. Germline CDR1 reads LNHDA; CDR2 reads SQIVND (reference sequence). This CDR3 has 16 amino acids. CDR3 in DNA: TGTGCCAGTAACCTGGTCAGGGGTCGGGGCAATCAGCCCCAGCATTTT. Residues: CASNLVRGRGNQPQHF.

The chain has TRBV6-5 and TRBJ2-6, with a tentative D call TRBD1 (6 bases). The CDR3 loop spans 15 amino acids. Germline CDR1 MNHEY, CDR2 SVGAGI. The germline V and J ends were trimmed by 4 bases and 2 bases, with 9 bases remaining between them. The CDR3: CASSFNRAGANVLTF. CDR3 bases: TGTGCCAGCAGTTTCAACAGGGCTGGGGCCAACGTCCTGACTTTC.

The chain joins TRBV29-1 to TRBJ1-2; 7 bases map to TRBD1. The V gene end was trimmed by 4 bases and the J gene end by 1 base; junction bases not matched to a gene: 12. This CDR3 is 16 amino acids long. Germline V CDR1 and CDR2: SQVTM, ANQGSEA. The CDR3 DNA sequence: TGCAGCGTTGTTGGCGGACAGGAGACGTTTAACTATGGCTACACCTTC. Translated: CSVVGGQETFNYGYTF.

This clone turned up a few times. The chain employs TRBV28 and TRBJ2-1, with 9 bases lining up with TRBD2. The CDR3 is made up of 16 amino acids. V gave up 6 bases and J gave up 4 bases; unmatched junction bases: 10. Germline V gene sequence: CDR1 MDHEN, CDR2 SYDVKM. The CDR3 coding sequence is TGTGCCAGCAGGACTAGGGCTAGCGGGAAGTACAATGAGCAGTTCTTC. It codes for CASRTRASGKYNEQFF.

This clone was found once. At one of its ends the junction is not consistent with the germline gene, which may arise from a read error. The J gene is TRBJ1-5, the V gene TRBV6-4, with 7 bases identical to TRBD1. This CDR3 spans 15 amino acids. CDR1 is MRHNA, CDR2 SNTAGT, per germline. The CDR3 nucleotides are TGTGCCAGCACCTGGGCCCGGGACAGCAGTCAGCCCCAGCATTTT. Translated: CASTWARDSSQPQHF.

The DNA of the CDR3 is TGTGCCAGCAGCCCGAAGGGCGGGGGGGCCGCGGAGACCCAGTACTTC. Amino acids: CASSPKGGGAAETQYF. The chain carries TRBV5-4 and TRBJ2-5, with 9 bases that match TRBD2. Trimming cost V 4 bases and J 5 bases; bases outside gene matches: 12. There are 16 residues in the CDR3. Germline CDR1 is SGHNT and CDR2 is YYREEE (reference sequence).

In this sample, this clone turned up once. CDR3 bases: TGTGCCAGCTCACTAGGAGGGTTGAACACTGAAGCTTTCTTT. Translation gives CASSLGGLNTEAFF. V gene TRBV18 combines with J gene TRBJ1-1; D uncertain. Trimming left V 4 bases short and J 0 bases short, with 9 bases between. The CDR3 consists of 14 residues. CDR1 is KGHSH and CDR2 is LQKENI in the germline V gene.